This T cell receptor beta chain was recovered during a study of blood T cell repertoires in COVID-19. Study at large: Both acute and convalescent COVID-19 samples were obtained from the United States, Italy and Spain. PBMCs, B-cell-depleted T cells, or T cells provided the cDNA or gDNA that made up the material.

The germline gives CDR1 MNHEY, CDR2 SVGAGI. Trimming took 8 bases from V and 5 from J; bases not matched to a gene: 5. This CDR3 spans 13 amino acids. In the authors' methods: The assay estimated nucleated cells by amplifying reference gene primers. Profiling relied on immunoSEQ multiplex PCR, and the TCRdb table lists in-frame clones only, not all of them. The DNA was the basis for D and trimming; V, J and clone size are from that table. The profile shows about 49,000 clones, roughly 86% of them singletons. The receptor was derived from a man between 40 and 49 years old with active COVID-19. This chain links TRBV6-5 with TRBJ2-1; 8 positions match TRBD1. The sample taken for sequencing was peripheral blood. The CDR3 nucleotides read TGTGCCAGCCGACAGGGGAACCACAATGAGCAGTTCTTC. This encodes CASRQGNHNEQFF.